This T cell receptor (beta chain) was sequenced for a study of blood T cells in healthy people across ages. This CDR3 has 15 residues. Between the trimmed V and J ends, which lost 2 bases and 0 bases, there was a span of 9 bases. The germline gives CDR1 MNHEY, CDR2 SVGEGT. Collection of about 9.4 milliliters of peripheral blood was performed for each donor. Then a second PCR, running about 6 to 12 cycles, was carried out with a sample-barcoded 5' primer and a J-beta primer mix. MiXCR was run by TCRdb on the 5' RACE reads, yielding one entry per CDR3 protein. The sample yields roughly 790,000 distinct CDR3 sequences, more than 40% seen once.

This TCR was recovered from a woman aged 60-75 years in good health. The specimen was blood. The chain couples TRBV6-2 or TRBV6-3 to TRBJ2-3; D uncertain. The CDR3 DNA reads as TGTGCCAGCAGTTACGGCGGCCGAAGCACAGATACGCAGTATTTT. This sequence encodes CASSYGGRSTDTQYF.